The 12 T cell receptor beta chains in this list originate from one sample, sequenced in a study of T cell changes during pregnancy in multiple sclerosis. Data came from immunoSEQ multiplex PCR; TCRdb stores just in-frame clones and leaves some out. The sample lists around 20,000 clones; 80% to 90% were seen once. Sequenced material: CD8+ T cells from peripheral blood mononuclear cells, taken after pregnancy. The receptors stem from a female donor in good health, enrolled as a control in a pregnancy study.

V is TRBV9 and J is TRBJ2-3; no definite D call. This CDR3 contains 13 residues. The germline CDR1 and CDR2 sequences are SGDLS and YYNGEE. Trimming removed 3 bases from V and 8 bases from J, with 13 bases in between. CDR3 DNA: TGTGCCAGCAGCGGCAAGACGGAGACTACGCAGTATTTT. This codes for CASSGKTETTQYF.

The CDR3 spells CASSQAGDEAFF. DNA for the CDR3: TGCGCCAGCAGCCAAGCCGGGGATGAAGCTTTCTTT. This chain uses TRBV4-3 with TRBJ1-1; D is ambiguous. Per the germline V gene, CDR1 is LGHNA and CDR2 is YSLEER. V lost 1 base to trimming and J lost 7 bases, with 7 bases between them. There are 12 residues in the CDR3.

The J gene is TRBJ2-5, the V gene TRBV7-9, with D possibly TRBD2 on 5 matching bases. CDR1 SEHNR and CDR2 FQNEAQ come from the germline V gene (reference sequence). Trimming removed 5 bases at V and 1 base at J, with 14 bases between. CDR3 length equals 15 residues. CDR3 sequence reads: CASSPVTRSQETQYF. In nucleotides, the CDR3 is TGTGCCAGCAGCCCAGTTACTAGATCCCAAGAGACCCAGTACTTC.

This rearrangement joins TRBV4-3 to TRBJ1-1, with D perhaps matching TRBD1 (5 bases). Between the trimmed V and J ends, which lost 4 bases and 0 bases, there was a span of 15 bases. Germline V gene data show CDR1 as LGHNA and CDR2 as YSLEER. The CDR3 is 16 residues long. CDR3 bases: TGCGCCAGCAGCCCCGCAGGGAGGGGTATGAACACTGAAGCTTTCTTT. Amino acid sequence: CASSPAGRGMNTEAFF.

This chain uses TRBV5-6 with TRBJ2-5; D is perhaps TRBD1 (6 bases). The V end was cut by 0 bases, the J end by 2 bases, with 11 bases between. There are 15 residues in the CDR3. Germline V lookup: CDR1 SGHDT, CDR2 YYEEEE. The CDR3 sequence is CASSLGSGQQETQYF. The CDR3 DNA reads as TGTGCCAGCAGCTTGGGTTCTGGACAGCAAGAGACCCAGTACTTC.

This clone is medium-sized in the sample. The CDR3: CASSQDPSGGYNEQFF. The CDR3 DNA sequence: TGTGCCAGCAGCCAAGACCCTAGCGGGGGTTACAATGAGCAGTTCTTC. V and J are TRBV4-2 and TRBJ2-1, with TRBD2 matching over 10 bases. CDR1 is LGHNA and CDR2 is YNFKEQ in the germline V gene. The CDR3 has 16 amino acids. V shed 0 bases, J shed 4 bases, and the junction held 3 bases outside the gene matches.

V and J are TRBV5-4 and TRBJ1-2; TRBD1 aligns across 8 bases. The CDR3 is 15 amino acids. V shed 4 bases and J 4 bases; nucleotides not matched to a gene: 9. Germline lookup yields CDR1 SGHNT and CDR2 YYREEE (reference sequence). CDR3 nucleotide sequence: TGTGCCAGCAGCACGCCGGGACAGGAGATCTATGGCTACACCTTC. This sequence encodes CASSTPGQEIYGYTF.

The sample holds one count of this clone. The CDR3 nucleotides read TGTGCCAGCAGCTGGGGGGGAGATACGCAGTATTTT. This codes for CASSWGGDTQYF. This sequence joins TRBV11-2 and TRBJ2-3; 7 nucleotides agree with TRBD2. Germline-derived CDR1 and CDR2 are SGHAT and FQNNGV. The CDR3 contains 12 residues. V lost 4 bases, J lost 5 bases, and 0 bases stayed unmatched.

CDR3 bases: TGTGCCACCAGCCGAGGGACTTCTTGGGAGCAGTACTTC. Protein: CATSRGTSWEQYF. The rearrangement uses TRBV15 and TRBJ2-7, with D perhaps matching TRBD2 (6 bases). This CDR3 contains 13 residues. The germline V gene encodes CDR1 LNHNV and CDR2 YYDKDF (reference sequence). Trimming shortened V by 5 bases and J by 7 bases, and 15 bases separated the two germline ends.

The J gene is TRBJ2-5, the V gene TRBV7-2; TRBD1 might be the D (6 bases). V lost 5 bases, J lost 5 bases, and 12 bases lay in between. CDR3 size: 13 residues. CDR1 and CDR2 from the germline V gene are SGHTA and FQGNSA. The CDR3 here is CASSLGTSETQYF. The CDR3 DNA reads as TGTGCCAGCAGCCTGGGGACATCCGAGACCCAGTACTTC.

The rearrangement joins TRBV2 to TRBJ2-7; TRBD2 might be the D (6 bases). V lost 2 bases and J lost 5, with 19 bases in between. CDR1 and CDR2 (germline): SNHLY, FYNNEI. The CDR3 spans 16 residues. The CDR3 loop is CASSERGPGTVHEQYF. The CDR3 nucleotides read TGTGCCAGCAGTGAAAGGGGTCCCGGGACTGTCCACGAGCAGTACTTC.

Written as DNA, the CDR3 is TGTGCCAGCAGCCCGGGACTAGCGGGGGAGCGAGGGGATACGCAGTATTTT. Protein product: CASSPGLAGERGDTQYF. The chain uses TRBV9 and TRBJ2-3; 14 bases are shared with TRBD2. Germline lookup yields CDR1 SGDLS and CDR2 YYNGEE. This CDR3 has 17 residues. The V and J ends lost 4 bases and 6 bases, in that order; junction bases with no gene match: 10.